The 5 T cell receptor beta chains below were found in one sample sequenced in a study of graft-versus-host responses after intestinal transplantation. The assay was immunoSEQ multiplex PCR, and TCRdb's table has in-frame clones only and misses some. The sample has 90,000 or so clones; roughly 80% are singletons. No antigen has been identified for these receptors. The starting material was unstimulated CD4+ T cells sorted from spleen or lymph node cells, obtained before intestinal transplant. The receptors were gathered from a human donor who received an intestinal transplant.

This clone was seen more than once but under ten times. J is TRBJ1-6 and V is TRBV27; D remains ambiguous. CDR3 length: 15 amino acids. Trimming cost V 6 bases and J 0 bases, with 9 bases left between them. The germline CDR1 and CDR2 sequences are MNHEY and SMNVEV (reference sequence). The CDR3 sequence: CASSPFSSYNSPLHF. The CDR3 DNA reads TGTGCCAGCAGCCCCTTTAGCTCCTATAATTCACCCCTCCACTTT.

In the case of this clone: Other DNA variants within this sample encode the same CDR3. This chain links TRBV30 with TRBJ2-5, with 10 bases identical to TRBD2. The ends lost 2 bases at V and 3 bases at J; junction bases unmatched: 3. This CDR3 has 14 residues. The germline V gene encodes CDR1 GTSNPN and CDR2 SVGIG (reference sequence). The CDR3 sequence: CAWSPGTSEETQYF. The CDR3 DNA follows: TGTGCCTGGAGTCCCGGGACTAGCGAAGAGACCCAGTACTTC. The variable domain in full, with the rest retrieved from reference TRBV30 and TRBJ2-5, is SQTIHQWPATLVQPVGSPLSLECTVEGTSNPNLYWYRQAAGRGLQLLFYSVGIGQISSEVPQNLSASRPQDRQFILSSKKLLLSDSGFYLCAWSPGTSEETQYFGPGTRLLVL.

This clone has only one observation. The chain couples TRBV6-1 to TRBJ2-7, with 11 nucleotides matching TRBD2. CDR1 is MNHNS and CDR2 is SASEGT in the germline V gene. The CDR3 runs to 14 residues. Losses at the gene ends were 6 bases for V and 5 bases for J; bases not matched to a gene: 6. The CDR3 reads CASRRLAGWDEQYF. The CDR3 DNA reads as TGTGCCAGCAGGAGACTAGCGGGATGGGACGAGCAGTACTTC.

V gene TRBV19 combines with J gene TRBJ1-1; TRBD1 might be the D (5 bases). The V end was cut by 5 bases, the J end by 0 bases, with 7 bases between. Germline CDR1 LNHDA, CDR2 SQIVND (reference sequence). The CDR3 is 13 amino acids. CDR3 residues: CASSDRLNTEAFF. As DNA, the CDR3 is TGTGCCAGTAGTGACAGATTGAACACTGAAGCTTTCTTT.

The rearrangement joins TRBV19 to TRBJ2-7; TRBD2 matches 13 bases. The V gene's germline CDR1 is LNHDA and CDR2 SQIVND (reference sequence). The CDR3 runs to 16 residues. V lost 8 bases to trimming and J lost 2 bases; unmatched junction nucleotides: 9. The CDR3 region has the DNA TGTGCCAGTGGACTAGCGGGAGTACTTACCACCTACGAGCAGTACTTC. Its protein is CASGLAGVLTTYEQYF.